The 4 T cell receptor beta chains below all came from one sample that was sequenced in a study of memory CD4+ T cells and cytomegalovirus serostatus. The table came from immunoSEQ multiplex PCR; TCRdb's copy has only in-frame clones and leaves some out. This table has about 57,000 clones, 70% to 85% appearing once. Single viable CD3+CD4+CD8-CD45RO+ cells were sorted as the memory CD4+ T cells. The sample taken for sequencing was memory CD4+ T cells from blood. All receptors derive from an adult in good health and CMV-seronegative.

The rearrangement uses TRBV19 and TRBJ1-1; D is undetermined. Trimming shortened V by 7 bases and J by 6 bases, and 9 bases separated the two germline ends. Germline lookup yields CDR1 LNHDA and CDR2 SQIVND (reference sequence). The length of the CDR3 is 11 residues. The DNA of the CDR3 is TGTGCCAGTATTCGAGAAGCTGAAGCTTTCTTT. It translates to CASIREAEAFF.

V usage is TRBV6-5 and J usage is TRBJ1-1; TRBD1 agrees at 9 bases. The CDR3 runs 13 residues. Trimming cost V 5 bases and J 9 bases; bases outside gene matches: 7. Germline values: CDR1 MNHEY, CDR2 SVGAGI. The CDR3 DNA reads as TGTGCCAGCAGTAAATACAGGGGGCTTAAAGCTTTCTTT. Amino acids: CASSKYRGLKAFF.

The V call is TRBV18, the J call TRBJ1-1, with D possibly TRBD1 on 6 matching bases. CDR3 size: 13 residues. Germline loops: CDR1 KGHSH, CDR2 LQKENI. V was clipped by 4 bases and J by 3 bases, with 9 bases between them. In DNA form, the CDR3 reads TGTGCCAGCTCACAAAACAGGGACACTGAAGCTTTCTTT. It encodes CASSQNRDTEAFF.

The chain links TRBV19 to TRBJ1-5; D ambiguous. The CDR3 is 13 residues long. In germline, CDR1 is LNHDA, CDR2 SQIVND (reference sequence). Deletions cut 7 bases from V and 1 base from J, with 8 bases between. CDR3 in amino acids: CASTRTSNQPQHF. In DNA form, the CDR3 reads TGTGCCAGTACGAGAACAAGCAATCAGCCCCAGCATTTT.